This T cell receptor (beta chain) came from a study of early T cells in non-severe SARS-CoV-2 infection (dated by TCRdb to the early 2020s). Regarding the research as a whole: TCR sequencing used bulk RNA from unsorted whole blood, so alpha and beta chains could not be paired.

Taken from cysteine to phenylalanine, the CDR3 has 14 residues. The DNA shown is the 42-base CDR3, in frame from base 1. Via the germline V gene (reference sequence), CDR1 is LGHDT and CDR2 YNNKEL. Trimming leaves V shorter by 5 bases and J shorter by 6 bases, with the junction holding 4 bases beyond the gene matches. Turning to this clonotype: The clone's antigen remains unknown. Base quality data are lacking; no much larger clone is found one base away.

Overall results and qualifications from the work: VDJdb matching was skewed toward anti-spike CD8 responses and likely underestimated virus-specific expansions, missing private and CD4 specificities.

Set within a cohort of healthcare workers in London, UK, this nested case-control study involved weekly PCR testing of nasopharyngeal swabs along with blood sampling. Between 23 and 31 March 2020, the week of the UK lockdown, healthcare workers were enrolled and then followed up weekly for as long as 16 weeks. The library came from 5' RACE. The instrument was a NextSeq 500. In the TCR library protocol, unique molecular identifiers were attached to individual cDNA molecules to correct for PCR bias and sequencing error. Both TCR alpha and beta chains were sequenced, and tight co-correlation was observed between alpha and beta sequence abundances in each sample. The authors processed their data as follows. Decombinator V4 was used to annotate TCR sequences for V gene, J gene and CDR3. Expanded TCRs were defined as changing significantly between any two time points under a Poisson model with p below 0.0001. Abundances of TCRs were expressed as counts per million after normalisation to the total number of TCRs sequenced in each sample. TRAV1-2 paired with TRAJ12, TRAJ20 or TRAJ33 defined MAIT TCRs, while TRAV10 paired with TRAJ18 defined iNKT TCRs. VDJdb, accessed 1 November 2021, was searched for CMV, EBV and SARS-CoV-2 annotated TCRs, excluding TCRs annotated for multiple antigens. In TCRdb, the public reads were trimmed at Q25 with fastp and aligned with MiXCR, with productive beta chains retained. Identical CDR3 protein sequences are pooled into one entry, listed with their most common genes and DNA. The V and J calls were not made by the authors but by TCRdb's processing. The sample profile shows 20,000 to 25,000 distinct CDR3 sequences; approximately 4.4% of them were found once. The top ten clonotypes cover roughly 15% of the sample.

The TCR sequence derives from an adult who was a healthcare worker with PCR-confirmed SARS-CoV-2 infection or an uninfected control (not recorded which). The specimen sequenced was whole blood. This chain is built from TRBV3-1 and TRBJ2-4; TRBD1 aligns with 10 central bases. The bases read TGTGCCAGCAGCGTCCGGGACAGGGGAAACATTCAGTACTTC. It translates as CASSVRDRGNIQYF.